The 16 T cell receptor beta chains given below trace back to one sample, sequenced in a study of shared clonotypes between healthy human individuals. Measured with immunoSEQ multiplex PCR; TCRdb has only the in-frame clones, and not every one. This table has around 1.1 million clones, about four fifths appearing once. Source material: memory CD4+ T cells from PBMCs. The subset is: CD45RA-negative fraction. These receptors all stem from a man between 18 and 29 years old in good health. Some clones in this sample may be carry-over from other donors' samples.

This clone was picked up a small number of times. Just one base apart from a much larger clone, this may be a read error. This chain joins TRBV10-2 and TRBJ1-1; perhaps TRBD1 as D (6 bases). V lost 5 bases to trimming and J lost 1 base, with 8 bases between them. CDR1 is WSHSY and CDR2 is SAAADI in the germline V gene. CDR3 length equals 13 residues. Written as DNA, the CDR3 is TGCGCCAGCAGTCTACAGGGGAACACTGAAGCTTTCTTT. This sequence encodes CASSLQGNTEAFF.

The chain combines TRBV29-1 with TRBJ2-7; 9 bases map to TRBD1. With 1 base clipped from V and 5 bases from J, the junction kept 9 bases outside the gene matches. CDR1 is SQVTM, CDR2 ANQGSEA, per germline. The CDR3 has 15 residues. CDR3 amino acids: CSVEGTGTGRNEQYF. The CDR3 DNA is TGCAGCGTTGAAGGGACCGGGACAGGGAGGAACGAGCAGTACTTC.

This clone was seen a few times. The chain couples TRBV6-4 to TRBJ2-7, with TRBD2 identical over 8 bases. Per the germline V gene, CDR1 is MRHNA and CDR2 is SNTAGT. CDR3 length equals 17 residues. The V and J ends lost 0 bases and 4 bases, in that order; junction bases with no gene match: 11. In DNA form, the CDR3 reads TGTGCCAGCAGTGACTCGAGAACTAGCGGACTGAAGTACGAGCAGTACTTC. This encodes CASSDSRTSGLKYEQYF.

The J gene is TRBJ2-5, the V gene TRBV5-1, with D perhaps being TRBD1 or TRBD2 (6 bases each). In germline, CDR1 is SGHRS, CDR2 YFSETQ. This CDR3 has 14 amino acids. Between the trimmed V and J ends, which lost 9 bases and 2 bases, there was a span of 17 bases. CDR3 residues: CATSPGGTQETQYF. The CDR3 DNA is TGCGCCACCTCCCCCGGCGGGACACAAGAGACCCAGTACTTC.

V is TRBV14 and J is TRBJ2-3; tentatively, D is TRBD1 (6 bases). The CDR3 is 12 residues long. Trimming stripped 4 bases from V and 7 bases from J, with 9 bases between. The germline gives CDR1 SGHDN, CDR2 FVKESK. The CDR3 DNA reads as TGTGCCAGCAGCCCCCAGGGGTATACGCAGTATTTT. Translating gives CASSPQGYTQYF.

The rearrangement links TRBV15 to TRBJ2-7; weak D call: TRBD2 (6 bases). The CDR3 loop spans 15 amino acids. CDR1 and CDR2 (germline): LNHNV, YYDKDF (reference sequence). Trimming pared 5 bases from V and 1 base from J, leaving 15 bases between. The CDR3 DNA is TGTGCCACCAGCCATCCTACGGGGAGGTCCTACGAGCAGTACTTC. It translates to CATSHPTGRSYEQYF.

J is TRBJ1-4 and V is TRBV6-5; D possibly corresponds to TRBD1 (6 bases). This CDR3 region has 16 residues. The V gene lost 4 bases and the J gene lost 8 bases, with 20 bases spanning the gap. Germline values: CDR1 MNHEY, CDR2 SVGAGI. CDR3 region: CASSLIQGPRGEKLFF. The CDR3 DNA is TGTGCCAGCAGTTTAATACAGGGACCGAGGGGGGAAAAACTGTTTTTT.

The V and J genes are TRBV6-6 and TRBJ1-1, with unresolved D. This CDR3 region has 13 residues. In germline, CDR1 is MNHNY, CDR2 SVGAGI (reference sequence). Trimming removed 4 bases at V and 1 base at J, with 7 bases between. The CDR3: CASSLESNTEAFF. As DNA, the CDR3 is TGTGCCAGCAGTTTGGAGTCGAACACTGAAGCTTTCTTT.

The chain has TRBV10-3 and TRBJ2-3; 11 bases are shared with TRBD1. Germline CDR1 ENHRY, CDR2 SYGVKD. The CDR3 runs 14 residues. J lost 2 bases, V lost 9 bases, and 4 bases had no gene match. CDR3 in amino acids: CAIRTGGDTDTQYF. In nucleotides, the CDR3 is TGTGCCATTAGGACAGGGGGCGACACAGATACGCAGTATTTT.

This clone appeared a single time. This chain joins TRBV18 and TRBJ2-7; D is possibly TRBD1 (6 bases). CDR1 and CDR2 (germline): KGHSH, LQKENI. This CDR3 has 14 residues. With 4 bases removed from V and 1 base from J, the gap between germline ends came to 11 bases. DNA for the CDR3: TGTGCCAGCTCACTGAACAGGGATTCCTACGAGCAGTACTTC. Encoded protein: CASSLNRDSYEQYF.

The J gene is TRBJ2-7, the V gene TRBV5-4; D is ambiguous. Trimming took off 4 bases at V and 4 bases at J, with 12 bases between the two ends. Germline V gene sequence: CDR1 SGHNT, CDR2 YYREEE (reference sequence). The CDR3 runs to 13 residues. CDR3 in DNA: TGTGCCAGCAGCCGTAGGGCTGGTTACGAGCAGTACTTC. As protein: CASSRRAGYEQYF.

The chain links TRBV9 to TRBJ1-1; 8 bases align to TRBD1. CDR1 SGDLS and CDR2 YYNGEE come from the germline V gene. V gave up 3 bases and J gave up 3 bases; unmatched junction bases: 4. The CDR3 consists of 14 residues. This CDR3 reads CASSAGGLDTEAFF. The CDR3 coding sequence is TGTGCCAGCAGCGCAGGGGGCTTGGACACTGAAGCTTTCTTT.

As regards this clone: This probably arose from a read error, given a far larger clone one base away. V usage is TRBV6-4 and J usage is TRBJ2-1, with D tentatively TRBD2 (6 bases). From germline, CDR1 is MRHNA and CDR2 SNTAGT. There are 13 residues in the CDR3. CDR3 protein: CTSSLAVNNEQFF. The DNA for the CDR3 is TGTACCAGCAGTTTAGCGGTGAACAATGAGCAGTTCTTC.

This clone appeared a few times. This sequence joins TRBV5-1 and TRBJ2-7; D might be TRBD1 or TRBD2, each matching 5 bases. The CDR3 is 15 amino acids. V was pared by 1 base and J by 2 bases, with 13 bases between. Germline V gives CDR1 SGHRS, CDR2 YFSETQ. The CDR3 spells CASSLIGDGTYEQYF. DNA of the CDR3: TGCGCCAGCAGCTTGATAGGGGACGGGACCTACGAGCAGTACTTC.

The chain links TRBV2 to TRBJ2-1; D gene ambiguous. CDR1 is SNHLY, CDR2 FYNNEI, per germline. The CDR3 sequence is 17 residues long. The V end lost 8 bases, the J end lost 2 bases, and 22 bases lay between the germline ends. The CDR3 spells CASPRRESSTTYNEQFF. For the CDR3, the DNA is TGTGCCAGCCCACGCCGCGAAAGTAGCACAACCTACAATGAGCAGTTCTTC.

This clone was picked up many times. The CDR3 region is CASSYSFNYGYTF. For the CDR3, the DNA is TGTGCCAGCAGTTACAGTTTTAACTATGGCTACACCTTC. V gene TRBV6-6 combines with J gene TRBJ1-2; D gene uncertain. V was pared by 2 bases and J by 1 base, with 5 bases between. CDR3 length: 13 amino acids. Germline loops: CDR1 MNHNY, CDR2 SVGAGI (reference sequence).